This T cell receptor beta chain emerged from a study of long-term antiretroviral therapy in people with HIV. Running of the v3.0 immunoSEQ assay took place at survey level. TCRdb keeps only in-frame clones here, not all; method: immunoSEQ multiplex PCR. This sample carries about 28,000 clones, approximately 87% of them seen once, and the ten largest clones take roughly 4%. Study results and caveats: Pre-ART expanded TRB clones stayed dominant throughout, though often decreasing after ART.

As regards this clone: The antigen remains undetermined.

Trimming left V 4 bases short and J 0 bases short, with 13 bases between. Germline loops: CDR1 SGHTA, CDR2 FQGNSA. The CDR3 extends over 15 amino acids. The chain uses TRBV7-2 and TRBJ2-7, with a possible D match to TRBD1 (5 bases). The sequences come from unsorted PBMCs, collected 0.5 years after starting antiretroviral therapy. This clonotype was sampled from a woman younger than 30 with HIV. The CDR3 spells CASSSIVGPSYEQYF. The CDR3 DNA is TGTGCCAGCAGCTCTATAGTGGGGCCCTCCTACGAGCAGTACTTC.